The clone carrying this T cell receptor beta chain was observed a few times. Its cognate antigen is unknown. These data originate in a study of molecular identifiers for immune sequencing clone quantification. Previously reported methods and listed TCR primers produced the bulk TCR libraries. TCRdb used MiXCR to reprocess the PCR reads, holding one entry per CDR3 protein. Here the sample spans over 90,000 distinct CDR3 sequences, about 35% being singletons. With 3 bases removed from V and 4 bases from J, the gap between germline ends came to 16 bases. The germline V gene has CDR1 LNHDA and CDR2 SQIVND (reference sequence). The length of the CDR3 is 16 residues. Study-wide points: Under 1% of molecules in naive cells, but over 97% of effector molecules, belonged to clones above 20 RNA copies. Identical TCR molecules sharing a barcode could underestimate highly expanded clone sizes.

The rearrangement links TRBV19 to TRBJ1-3; D is uncertain. The sequenced material came from naive CD8+ T cells from blood, with Jurkat cell RNA spiked in. Subset of the sample: FACS-sorted CD8+CD4-CCR7+CD45RA+ naive T cells. This receptor was identified in a human donor in good health. Some libraries in this study had Jurkat cell RNA spiked in. The DNA for the CDR3 is TGTGCCAGTAGTATCGGATCCACATCGAGCGGAAACACCATATATTTT. As protein: CASSIGSTSSGNTIYF.